The next 15 T cell receptor beta chains were all read from a single sample in a study of T cell changes during pregnancy in multiple sclerosis. Measured with immunoSEQ multiplex PCR; TCRdb has only the in-frame clones, and not every one. The sample consists of approximately 130,000 clones, roughly 95% of them appearing once. The specimen comprised peripheral blood, sampled after pregnancy. The source of these receptors is a female donor with multiple sclerosis, enrolled in a pregnancy study.

This clone was picked up one time. The gene calls are TRBV6-1 and TRBJ2-3; TRBD1 matches at 11 bases. The germline CDR1 and CDR2 sequences are MNHNS and SASEGT. The CDR3 loop spans 14 amino acids. The trim removed 3 bases at V and 4 bases at J, leaving 0 bases unmatched. DNA for the CDR3: TGTGCCAGCAGTGAGGGACAGGGGGCAGATACGCAGTATTTT. Amino acids: CASSEGQGADTQYF.

This clone came up once. V and J are TRBV11-2 and TRBJ1-3, with D possibly TRBD1 on 5 matching bases. The CDR3 extends over 14 amino acids. Germline values: CDR1 SGHAT, CDR2 FQNNGV. V lost 1 base, J lost 8 bases, and 12 bases lay in between. The CDR3 here is CASSLARVGDTIYF. For the CDR3, the DNA is TGTGCCAGCAGCTTAGCCAGGGTTGGGGACACCATATATTTT.

The chain links TRBV7-9 to TRBJ1-2; D is possibly TRBD1 (5 bases). CDR3 length equals 14 residues. Germline lookup yields CDR1 SEHNR and CDR2 FQNEAQ (reference sequence). The V and J ends lost 5 bases and 4 bases respectively, with 14 bases between them. CDR3 sequence reads: CASSPTGGGYGYTF. CDR3 sequence (DNA): TGTGCCAGCAGCCCAACGGGGGGGGGCTATGGCTACACCTTC.

This chain connects TRBV4-1 to TRBJ2-7; D is possibly TRBD2 (6 bases). Germline assignment: CDR1 MGHRA and CDR2 YSYEKL. This CDR3 region has 15 residues. V lost 0 bases and J 2 bases, leaving 11 bases between the germline ends. Here the CDR3 DNA reads TGCGCCAGCAGCCAAGAGGAGGGGACCCCCTACGAGCAGTACTTC. Translated, it gives CASSQEEGTPYEQYF.

The DNA for the CDR3 is TGTGCCAGTAGTTCTTACGGGAGGGCCTTCTACAATGAGCAGTTCTTC. Its protein product is CASSSYGRAFYNEQFF. The V call is TRBV19, the J call TRBJ2-1; 8 nucleotides agree with TRBD2. V dropped 5 bases and J dropped 3; count of bases not matched to a gene: 9. Germline values: CDR1 LNHDA, CDR2 SQIVND (reference sequence). The CDR3 covers 16 residues. Variable domain in full (rest from reference TRBV19 and TRBJ2-1): DGGITQSPKYLFRKEGQNVTLSCEQNLNHDAMYWYRQDPGQGLRLIYYSQIVNDFQKGDIAEGYSVSREKKESFPLTVTSAQKNPTAFYLCASSSYGRAFYNEQFFGPGTRLTVL.

The chain combines TRBV7-2 with TRBJ2-1; tentative D call: TRBD1 (5 bases). Trimming removed 2 bases from V and 0 bases from J, with 11 bases in between. The germline CDR1 and CDR2 sequences are SGHTA and FQGNSA. CDR3 length: 16 residues. The CDR3 region has the DNA TGTGCCAGCAGCTTAACAGGTTTTAGCTCCTACAATGAGCAGTTCTTC. Translating gives CASSLTGFSSYNEQFF.

The chain joins TRBV4-1 to TRBJ1-6, with TRBD1 as a possible D gene (5 bases). Germline CDR1 is MGHRA and CDR2 is YSYEKL. The CDR3 has 15 residues. V was shortened by 0 bases and J by 5 bases, with 8 bases between the two germline ends. This chain's CDR3 is CASSQDPGNNSPLHF. CDR3 in DNA: TGCGCCAGCAGCCAAGATCCAGGGAATAATTCACCCCTCCACTTT.

The table lists this clone with a count of one. The chain links TRBV5-4 to TRBJ1-4; no clear D gene. The CDR3 totals 15 residues. CDR1 and CDR2 (germline): SGHNT, YYREEE (reference sequence). Trimming took off 4 bases at V and 3 bases at J, with 13 bases between the two ends. CDR3 loop: CASSAELRANEKLFF. Here the CDR3 DNA reads TGTGCCAGCAGCGCGGAACTGAGGGCTAATGAAAAACTGTTTTTT.

The chain combines TRBV6-6 with TRBJ1-5, with D uncertain. CDR1 is MNHNY, CDR2 SVGAGI, per germline (reference sequence). The CDR3 consists of 14 residues. Between the trimmed V and J ends, which lost 8 bases and 0 bases, there was a span of 11 bases. Written as DNA, the CDR3 is TGTGCCAGCTGCCAGTCTTATAGCAATCAGCCCCAGCATTTT. Protein product: CASCQSYSNQPQHF.

The chain is built from TRBV4-2 and TRBJ2-2; 12 nucleotides match TRBD2. Germline-derived CDR1 and CDR2 are LGHNA and YNFKEQ. Losses at the gene ends were 4 bases for V and 0 bases for J; bases not matched to a gene: 3. The CDR3 covers 17 residues. CDR3 sequence: CASSPGTSGSNTGELFF. CDR3 in DNA: TGTGCCAGCAGCCCCGGGACTAGCGGGTCGAACACCGGGGAGCTGTTTTTT.

The chain combines TRBV5-4 with TRBJ1-1; D is undetermined. This CDR3 comprises 12 residues. The germline V and J ends were trimmed by 2 bases and 7 bases, with 9 bases remaining between them. The germline V gene has CDR1 SGHNT and CDR2 YYREEE (reference sequence). The CDR3 loop is CASSFGVGEAFF. The CDR3, as DNA: TGTGCCAGCAGCTTCGGGGTGGGTGAAGCTTTCTTT.

The V call is TRBV29-1, the J call TRBJ1-4; D perhaps matches TRBD1 (6 bases). Trimming removed 6 bases at V and 4 bases at J, with 9 bases between. This CDR3 has 12 residues. Germline V gene lookup returns CDR1 SQVTM and CDR2 ANQGSEA. CDR3 in amino acids: CSVTGVNEKLFF. In nucleotides, the CDR3 is TGCAGCGTGACAGGAGTTAATGAAAAACTGTTTTTT. Supplemented by reference TRBV29-1 and TRBJ1-4, the full variable domain reads SAVISQKPSRDICQRGTSLTIQCQVDSQVTMMFWYRQQPGQSLTLIATANQGSEATYESGFVIDKFPISRPNLTFSTLTVSNMSPEDSSIYLCSVTGVNEKLFFGSGTQLSVL.

This chain uses TRBV2 with TRBJ1-1, with a possible D match to TRBD1 (6 bases). From germline, CDR1 is SNHLY and CDR2 FYNNEI. The CDR3 has 14 residues. V dropped 6 bases and J dropped 2 bases, with 13 bases sitting between them. The CDR3 DNA is TGTGCCAGCAGCTGGACAGAGGCCAACACTGAAGCTTTCTTT. Its protein product is CASSWTEANTEAFF.

The V gene is TRBV6-5, the J gene TRBJ2-1, with D possibly matching TRBD2 (5 bases). The length of the CDR3 is 15 residues. Per germline, CDR1 MNHEY and CDR2 SVGAGI. The V and J ends lost 2 bases and 10 bases respectively, with 18 bases between them. The CDR3 sequence: CASSYGWAPPGEQFF. CDR3 sequence (DNA): TGTGCCAGCAGTTACGGGTGGGCCCCTCCGGGGGAGCAGTTCTTC.

A single count supports this clone. The chain is built from TRBV18 and TRBJ2-5, with D unclear. V lost 3 bases and J 9 bases, leaving 14 bases between the germline ends. The CDR3 consists of 13 residues. CDR1 and CDR2 (germline): KGHSH, LQKENI. CDR3 DNA sequence: TGTGCCAGCTCACCCTTTTACTATTCGGCCCAGTACTTC. Protein product: CASSPFYYSAQYF.